This TCR beta chain was sequenced for a study of response to subunit inactivated influenza vaccine. Study-wide results and caveats: Authors suggested that a seasonal influenza vaccination recruits few new T cells each time.

Points on this clonotype: Its specificity is not known.

One entry per CDR3 protein results from TCRdb running MiXCR on the RT-PCR reads. The sample has hundreds of thousands of distinct CDR3 sequences; about 25% are singletons. This CDR3 has 15 amino acids. Germline V gives CDR1 SGHRS, CDR2 YFSETQ. V lost 0 bases to trimming and J lost 6 bases, with 13 bases between them. This chain uses TRBV5-1 with TRBJ2-1; weak D call: TRBD1 (6 bases). This TCR was sampled from a man between 45 and 60 years old who received an inactivated influenza vaccine. Sequenced here: CD4+ T cells sorted from PBMCs, sampled about 5 days after vaccination. CDR3 residues: CASSLALEGVNEQFF. CDR3 DNA sequence: TGCGCCAGCAGCTTGGCGCTAGAGGGGGTCAATGAGCAGTTCTTC. Combining the CDR3 with reference TRBV5-1 and TRBJ2-1 gives the whole variable domain KAGVTQTPRYLIKTRGQQVTLSCSPISGHRSVSWYQQTPGQGLQFLFEYFSETQRNKGNFPGRFSGRQFSNSRSEMNVSTLELGDSALYLCASSLALEGVNEQFFGPGTRLTVL.